This entry lists 4 T cell receptor beta chains sequenced from one sample in a study of OX40 agonist ivuxolimab in advanced cancers. Sequencing used immunoSEQ multiplex PCR; TCRdb keeps in-frame clones, though not all of them. Of tens of thousands of clones in the sample, more than 85% are singletons; the top ten hold approximately 12%. The sequenced sample was CD4+ or CD8+ T cells sorted from blood, obtained in a trial of the OX40 agonist ivuxolimab. The receptors were sampled from an adult with an advanced solid tumor such as melanoma, head and neck, liver or kidney cancer.

The chain recombines TRBV27 with TRBJ2-4; D possibly corresponds to TRBD1 (6 bases). The CDR3 consists of 15 residues. Germline V gene data show CDR1 as MNHEY and CDR2 as SMNVEV (reference sequence). With 2 bases removed from V and 1 base from J, the gap between germline ends came to 9 bases. CDR3 DNA: TGTGCCAGCAGTTTAGGGGGCGCTGCCAAAAACATTCAGTACTTC. Translated, it gives CASSLGGAAKNIQYF.

This clone has a single count. The chain is built from TRBV7-9 and TRBJ2-2; no clear D gene. The CDR3 consists of 17 residues. The ends were cut back, 2 bases at V and 0 bases at J, with 13 bases in the middle. Looked up from germline, CDR1 is SEHNR and CDR2 is FQNEAQ (reference sequence). CDR3 in amino acids: CASSLIPLVPNTGELFF. The CDR3 DNA follows: TGTGCCAGCAGCTTAATCCCGCTAGTTCCGAACACCGGGGAGCTGTTTTTT. The complete variable domain, with remaining parts taken from reference TRBV7-9 and TRBJ2-2, reads DTGVSQNPRHKITKRGQNVTFRCDPISEHNRLYWYRQTLGQGPEFLTYFQNEAQLEKSRLLSDRFSAERPKGSFSTLEIQRTEQGDSAMYLCASSLIPLVPNTGELFFGEGSRLTVL.

The gene calls are TRBV7-8 and TRBJ2-7; D tentatively fits TRBD1 or TRBD2 (5 bases each). Germline V gene data show CDR1 as SGHVS and CDR2 as FQNEAQ. V lost 1 base, J lost 2 bases, and 18 bases lay in between. The CDR3 runs to 17 residues. The CDR3 nucleotides are TGTGCCAGCAGCTTAGATCTCGTCGGGACGGGCACCTACGAGCAGTACTTC. Protein: CASSLDLVGTGTYEQYF.

The chain uses TRBV4-1 and TRBJ2-1; weak D call: TRBD1 (6 bases). The V gene's germline CDR1 is MGHRA and CDR2 YSYEKL. The CDR3 has 15 amino acids. Deletions cut 6 bases from V and 0 bases from J, with 12 bases between. CDR3 sequence reads: CASSPTGSSYNEQFF. In DNA, the CDR3 is TGCGCCAGCAGTCCAACAGGGAGCTCCTACAATGAGCAGTTCTTC.